Below are 14 T cell receptor beta chains sequenced from a single sample in a study of T cells in Graves' hyperthyroidism and ophthalmopathy. Amplified TCR beta CDR3 regions came from RNA transcripts. The TCR CDR3 first-round RT-PCR relied on the HTBI primer set. One entry per CDR3 protein results from TCRdb running MiXCR on the multiplex PCR reads. The sample gives fewer than 450,000 distinct CDR3 sequences, around 18% of which show up once; over 35% is in the top ten. Material: blood. These receptor sequences come from a man aged 18 to 29 with Graves' ophthalmopathy.

As regards this clonotype: A read error is likely, as this CDR3 ends without the conserved phenylalanine or tryptophan. This chain connects TRBV28 to TRBJ1-2, with D uncertain. The germline V and J ends were trimmed by 6 bases and 2 bases, with 10 bases remaining between them. Germline-derived CDR1 and CDR2 are MDHEN and SYDVKM. CDR3 length: 13 amino acids. CDR3 in DNA: TGTGCCAGCAGCCACGACCGGAACTATGGCTACACCTCA. Amino acids: CASSHDRNYGYTS.

At least ten counts were recorded for this clonotype. The chain combines TRBV27 with TRBJ1-5; TRBD1 matches at 9 bases. The CDR3 is 14 residues long. Germline trimming cut 5 bases from V and 7 bases from J; bases unmatched to any gene: 6. Per germline, CDR1 MNHEY and CDR2 SMNVEV (reference sequence). DNA of the CDR3: TGTGCCAGCAGTCCAACAGGGGGCGGGCAGCCCCAGCATTTT. Encoded protein: CASSPTGGGQPQHF.

This chain connects TRBV6-4 to TRBJ1-4; 7 bases agree with TRBD1. Germline-derived CDR1 and CDR2 are MRHNA and SNTAGT. Trimming at V came to 1 base and at J to 8 bases, leaving 4 bases not matched to a gene. This CDR3 region has 14 residues. The CDR3 loop is CASSDWTGDEKLFF. As DNA, the CDR3 is TGTGCCAGCAGTGACTGGACAGGTGACGAAAAACTGTTTTTT.

The chain recombines TRBV6-2 or TRBV6-3 with TRBJ2-2, with no clear D. The germline V gene encodes CDR1 MNHEY and CDR2 SVGEGT. Trimming took 6 bases from V and 0 from J, leaving 14 bases between them. The CDR3 runs to 16 residues. The CDR3 reads CASSVTYTANTGELFF. CDR3 sequence (DNA): TGTGCCAGCAGCGTGACTTACACCGCGAACACCGGGGAGCTGTTTTTT.

This clonotype was picked up many times. The J gene is TRBJ1-5, the V gene TRBV5-6; D remains ambiguous. The CDR3 totals 14 residues. CDR1 SGHDT and CDR2 YYEEEE come from the germline V gene. The V end was cut by 0 bases, the J end by 5 bases, with 9 bases between. CDR3 in amino acids: CASSLVGTDQPQHF. The CDR3 DNA reads TGTGCCAGCAGCTTGGTGGGTACAGATCAGCCCCAGCATTTT.

The V gene is TRBV3-1, the J gene TRBJ2-7; TRBD2 aligns across 8 bases. The ends lost 1 base at V and 5 bases at J; junction bases unmatched: 13. The CDR3 has 17 amino acids. In germline, CDR1 is LGHDT, CDR2 YNNKEL (reference sequence). CDR3 nucleotides: TGTGCCAGCAGCCAAGGGGGACTTGTCGGGGGGGCCGACGAGCAGTACTTC. Protein sequence: CASSQGGLVGGADEQYF.

This clonotype was observed a handful of times. Relative to the germline gene, one junction end is altered; a read error may explain this. The chain is built from TRBV2 and TRBJ1-1; D is ambiguous. This CDR3 has 14 amino acids. The germline CDR1 and CDR2 sequences are SNHLY and FYNNEI. CDR3 bases: TGCGCCAGCAGTGAAGACCCTACGGGGACTGAAGCTTTCTTT. As protein: CASSEDPTGTEAFF.

The rearrangement uses TRBV7-9 and TRBJ1-6, with D possibly being TRBD1 (5 bases). Trimming pared 4 bases from V and 10 bases from J, leaving 17 bases between. This CDR3 has 15 residues. Germline CDR1 is SEHNR and CDR2 is FQNEAQ (reference sequence). CDR3 nucleotide sequence: TGTGCCAGCAGCTCCAGCGAGGGGTTTGAGTCACCCCTCCACTTT. It codes for CASSSSEGFESPLHF. Filled out from reference TRBV7-9 and TRBJ1-6, the complete variable domain reads DTGVSQNPRHKITKRGQNVTFRCDPISEHNRLYWYRQTLGQGPEFLTYFQNEAQLEKSRLLSDRFSAERPKGSFSTLEIQRTEQGDSAMYLCASSSSEGFESPLHFGNGTRLTVT.

This clonotype was observed a handful of times. The gene calls are TRBV5-5 and TRBJ1-3, with no clear D. Between the trimmed V and J ends, which lost 3 bases and 4 bases, there was a span of 11 bases. Germline values: CDR1 SGHKS, CDR2 YYEKEE (reference sequence). The CDR3 extends over 14 amino acids. The CDR3 here is CASSSERRGNTIYF. CDR3 nucleotides: TGTGCCAGCAGCTCGGAACGGCGGGGAAACACCATATATTTT.

This clonotype was seen many times. The chain joins TRBV2 to TRBJ1-5, with 8 bases identical to TRBD1. V lost 9 bases, J lost 5 bases, and 6 bases stayed unmatched. There are 13 residues in the CDR3. The germline V gene encodes CDR1 SNHLY and CDR2 FYNNEI. The CDR3, as DNA: TGTGCCAGTGACAGGGGAGTGGATCAGCCCCAGCATTTT. Translated, it gives CASDRGVDQPQHF.

Regarding this clonotype: This may stem from a read error, because a much larger clone lies one nucleotide away. The rearrangement uses TRBV27 and TRBJ1-5; D gene uncertain. V gave up 8 bases and J gave up 0 bases, with 5 bases separating them. From germline, CDR1 is MNHEY and CDR2 SMNVEV (reference sequence). The CDR3 totals 12 residues. This CDR3 reads CASGYSNQPQHF. The CDR3 region has the DNA TGTGCCAGCGGTTATAGCAATCAGCCCCAGCATTTT.

This sequence joins TRBV20-1 and TRBJ2-3; 9 nucleotides match TRBD1. The germline V gene encodes CDR1 DFQATT and CDR2 SNEGSKA (reference sequence). Germline trimming cut 5 bases from V and 4 bases from J; bases unmatched to any gene: 13. CDR3 length: 16 residues. The CDR3 DNA is TGCAGTGCTGGGATTCCCGGGACAGGGATGGCAGATACGCAGTATTTT. Its protein product is CSAGIPGTGMADTQYF.

V and J are TRBV12-3 or TRBV12-4 and TRBJ1-1; 9 bases fit TRBD1. Trimming cost V 5 bases and J 3 bases; bases outside gene matches: 19. This CDR3 comprises 19 residues. CDR3 DNA: TGTGCCAGCAGTGAAGGATGGACGGACAGGGGAGCGGGGGACACTGAAGCTTTCTTT. It is translated as CASSEGWTDRGAGDTEAFF.

V is TRBV6-2 or TRBV6-3 and J is TRBJ2-2; a possible D gene is TRBD1 (5 bases). The CDR3 is made up of 15 amino acids. Germline CDR1 MNHEY, CDR2 SVGEGT. V lost 4 bases to trimming and J lost 3 bases, with 12 bases between them. The CDR3 coding sequence is TGTGCCAGCAGTTCAGGGTATGGGGACACCGGGGAGCTGTTTTTT. Translated, it gives CASSSGYGDTGELFF.